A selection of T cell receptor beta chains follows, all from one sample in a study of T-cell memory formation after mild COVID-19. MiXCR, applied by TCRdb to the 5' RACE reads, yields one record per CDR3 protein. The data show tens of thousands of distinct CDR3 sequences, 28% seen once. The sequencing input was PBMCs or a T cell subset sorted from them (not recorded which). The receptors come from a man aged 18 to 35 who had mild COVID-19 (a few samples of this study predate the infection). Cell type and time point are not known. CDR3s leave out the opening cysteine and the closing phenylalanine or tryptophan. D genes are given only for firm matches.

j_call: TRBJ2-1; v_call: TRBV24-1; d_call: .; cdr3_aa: ATSRGYNEQF
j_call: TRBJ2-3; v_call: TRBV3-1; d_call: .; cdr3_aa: ASRQGIDTQY
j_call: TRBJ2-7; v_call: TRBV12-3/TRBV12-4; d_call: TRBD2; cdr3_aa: ASRGGYEQY
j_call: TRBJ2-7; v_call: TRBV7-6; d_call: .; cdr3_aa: ASSSAQGEQY
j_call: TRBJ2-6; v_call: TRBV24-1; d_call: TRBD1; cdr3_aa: ATSDRDRAGANVLT
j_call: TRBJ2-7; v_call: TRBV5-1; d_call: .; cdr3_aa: ASSPSFGHYEQY
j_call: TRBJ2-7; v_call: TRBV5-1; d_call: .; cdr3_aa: ASSQGLGSSYEQY
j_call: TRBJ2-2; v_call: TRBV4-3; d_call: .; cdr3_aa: ASSQDHGNTGELF
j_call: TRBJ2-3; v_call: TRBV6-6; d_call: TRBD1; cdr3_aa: ASSLDRILTDTQY
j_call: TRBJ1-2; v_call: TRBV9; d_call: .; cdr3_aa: ASSDRQNHGYT
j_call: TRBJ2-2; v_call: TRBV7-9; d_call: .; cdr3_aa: ASSLVSGGTGELF
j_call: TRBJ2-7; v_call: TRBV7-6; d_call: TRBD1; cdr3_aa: ASSFRAGGYEQY
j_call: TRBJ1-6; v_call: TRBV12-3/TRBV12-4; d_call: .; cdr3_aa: ASSWVNNSPLH
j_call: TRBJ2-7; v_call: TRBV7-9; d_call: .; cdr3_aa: ASSLVVYEQY
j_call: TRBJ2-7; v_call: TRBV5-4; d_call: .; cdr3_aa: ASSLGDIPYEQY
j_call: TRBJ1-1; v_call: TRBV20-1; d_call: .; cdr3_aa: SARDLRLRGNGAF
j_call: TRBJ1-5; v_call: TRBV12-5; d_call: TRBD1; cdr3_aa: ASGFQGGPSQH
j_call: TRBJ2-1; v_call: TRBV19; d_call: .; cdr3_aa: ASSMFSAGNEQF
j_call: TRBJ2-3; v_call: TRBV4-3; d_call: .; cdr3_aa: ASSQEDGGSTDTQY
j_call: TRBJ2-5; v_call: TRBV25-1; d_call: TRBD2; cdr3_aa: ASSDLGNSWGLGETQY
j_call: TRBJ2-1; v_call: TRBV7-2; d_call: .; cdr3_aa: ASSLAPGQNEQF
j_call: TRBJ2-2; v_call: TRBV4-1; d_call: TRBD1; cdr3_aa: ASSHRGQGASGELF
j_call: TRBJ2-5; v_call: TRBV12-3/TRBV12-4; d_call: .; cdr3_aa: ASSLDSQETQY